This T cell receptor (beta chain) was profiled in a study of T cell responses to AZD1222 COVID-19 vaccine. The CDR3 runs 13 residues. After removal of 6 bases from V and 5 bases from J, the junction contained 5 bases not matched to a gene. CDR1 and CDR2 (germline): SNHLY, FYNNEI. Measured with immunoSEQ multiplex PCR; TCRdb has only the in-frame clones, and not every one. The sample yields about 130,000 clones, 88% seen once. This clonotype was sampled from an adult in good health. Sequenced here: peripheral blood, sampled on day 0 of AZD1222 vaccination. This chain uses TRBV2 with TRBJ2-7, with TRBD2 matching over 9 bases. The chain's CDR3 is CASRAGTSNEQYF. CDR3 DNA sequence: TGTGCCAGCAGGGCCGGGACTAGCAACGAGCAGTACTTC.